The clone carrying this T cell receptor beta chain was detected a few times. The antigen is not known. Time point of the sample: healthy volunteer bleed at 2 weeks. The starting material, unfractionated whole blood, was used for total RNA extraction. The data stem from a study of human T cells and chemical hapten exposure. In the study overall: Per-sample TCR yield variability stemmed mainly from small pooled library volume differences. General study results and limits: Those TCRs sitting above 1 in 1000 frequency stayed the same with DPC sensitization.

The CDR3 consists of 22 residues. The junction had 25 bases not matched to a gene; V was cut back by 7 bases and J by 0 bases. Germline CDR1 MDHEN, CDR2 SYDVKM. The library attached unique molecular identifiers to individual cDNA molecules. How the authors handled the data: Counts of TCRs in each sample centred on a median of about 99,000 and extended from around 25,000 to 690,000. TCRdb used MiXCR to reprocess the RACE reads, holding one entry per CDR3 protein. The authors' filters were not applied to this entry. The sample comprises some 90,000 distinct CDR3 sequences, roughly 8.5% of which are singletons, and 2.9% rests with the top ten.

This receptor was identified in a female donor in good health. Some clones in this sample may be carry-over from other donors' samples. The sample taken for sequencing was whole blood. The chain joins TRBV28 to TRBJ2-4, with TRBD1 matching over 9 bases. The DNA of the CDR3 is TGTGCCAGCACCCCTCCGAGCGCGCGGGGACAGGGTGTTTTCTTAGCCAAAAACATTCAGTACTTC. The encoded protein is CASTPPSARGQGVFLAKNIQYF.